These 25 T cell receptor beta chains were sequenced from one sample in a study of blood T cell repertoires in COVID-19. Method: immunoSEQ multiplex PCR; TCRdb's copy keeps in-frame clones and lacks some. Of roughly 100,000 clones listed, approximately 82% are singletons. The sequencing sample was made of peripheral blood. These receptors originate from a man in his 60s with active or convalescent COVID-19.

The chain employs TRBV12-3 or TRBV12-4 and TRBJ1-2; no definite D call. The V and J ends lost 7 bases and 8 bases respectively, with 14 bases between them. The CDR3 loop spans 12 amino acids. For the CDR3, the DNA is TGTGCCAGCAACTGCTCGAGGGTCGGCTACACCTTC. Amino acids: CASNCSRVGYTF.

There are a few counts of this clone. This sequence joins TRBV6-5 and TRBJ1-1, with 8 positions matching TRBD1. CDR1 and CDR2 (germline): MNHEY, SVGAGI. V lost 4 bases to trimming and J lost 2 bases; unmatched junction nucleotides: 3. This CDR3 has 14 residues. The CDR3 is CASSSRGLNTEAFF. The CDR3 DNA follows: TGTGCCAGCAGTTCCAGGGGGCTTAACACTGAAGCTTTCTTT.

This chain joins TRBV6-2 or TRBV6-3 and TRBJ1-5; D is ambiguous. Germline lookup yields CDR1 MNHEY and CDR2 SVGEGT. This CDR3 comprises 15 residues. V lost 2 bases and J 0 bases, leaving 8 bases between the germline ends. The CDR3 sequence is CASSYRRYSNQPQHF. The CDR3 bases are TGTGCCAGCAGTTACCGGAGGTATAGCAATCAGCCCCAGCATTTT.

The rearrangement joins TRBV10-3 to TRBJ1-5, with TRBD1 identical over 7 bases. CDR1 is ENHRY and CDR2 is SYGVKD in the germline V gene. CDR3 size: 13 residues. Trimming cost V 6 bases and J 5 bases; bases outside gene matches: 4. DNA for the CDR3: TGTGCCATCAGCACCCAGGGGGATCAGCCCCAGCATTTT. Protein product: CAISTQGDQPQHF.

In this sample, this clone turned up many times. The V call is TRBV6-2 or TRBV6-3, the J call TRBJ2-1, with D tentatively TRBD2 (5 bases). The CDR3 has 16 amino acids. CDR1 is MNHEY and CDR2 is SVGEGT in the germline V gene. V was shortened by 5 bases and J by 5 bases, with 19 bases between the two germline ends. In nucleotides, the CDR3 is TGTGCCAGCAGTCCCCACGGAGGATTTCAAAACAATGAGCAGTTCTTC. Protein sequence: CASSPHGGFQNNEQFF.

This clone occurred a few times. CDR3 sequence reads: CASSQGTPPLWELFF. The CDR3 DNA follows: TGTGCCAGCAGCCAGGGGACCCCCCCCCTCTGGGAGCTGTTTTTT. V usage is TRBV2 and J usage is TRBJ2-2; a possible D gene is TRBD1 (6 bases). V was trimmed by 6 bases and J by 9 bases, leaving 20 bases between them. CDR3 size: 15 residues. Germline assignment: CDR1 SNHLY and CDR2 FYNNEI.

The gene calls are TRBV5-1 and TRBJ1-1, with 11 bases identical to TRBD1. V lost 0 bases and J lost 7; bases outside the gene matches: 2. Germline V gene sequence: CDR1 SGHRS, CDR2 YFSETQ. The CDR3 extends over 14 amino acids. CDR3: CASSLGTGGNEAFF. CDR3 bases: TGCGCCAGCAGCTTGGGGACAGGGGGCAATGAAGCTTTCTTT.

The chain carries TRBV5-1 and TRBJ2-5; 9 bases are a match to TRBD1. V trimming: 4 bases; J trimming: 3 bases; junction bases outside the gene matches: 4. Germline lookup yields CDR1 SGHRS and CDR2 YFSETQ. CDR3 size: 14 residues. The DNA for the CDR3 is TGCGCCAGCAGCCTAACAGGGGGCGAAGAGACCCAGTACTTC. Translated, it gives CASSLTGGEETQYF.

The V gene is TRBV3-1 (or the pseudogene TRBV3-2), the J gene TRBJ2-3; D not resolved. The germline V gene has CDR1 LGHDT and CDR2 YNNKEL (reference sequence). V dropped 4 bases and J dropped 5 bases, with 7 bases sitting between them. The length of the CDR3 is 12 residues. CDR3 coding DNA: TGTGCCAGCAGCCTCTTGAGAGATACGCAGTATTTT. Translating gives CASSLLRDTQYF.

V usage is TRBV28 and J usage is TRBJ2-7; 10 bases are a match to TRBD2. Germline V gene sequence: CDR1 MDHEN, CDR2 SYDVKM. The CDR3 consists of 17 residues. V lost 6 bases and J lost 0; bases outside the gene matches: 11. The CDR3 here is CASSLGLAVLNSYEQYF. Written as DNA, the CDR3 is TGTGCCAGCAGCCTTGGACTAGCGGTACTCAACTCCTACGAGCAGTACTTC.

Concerning this clone: At one end the junction does not follow the germline gene, possibly because of a read error. This chain joins TRBV3-1 (or the pseudogene TRBV3-2) and TRBJ1-1; the match to TRBD1 covers 8 bases. This CDR3 has 16 amino acids. Germline CDR1 is LGHDT and CDR2 is YNNKEL (reference sequence). The CDR3: CASSMLDRGRDTETFF. The CDR3 coding sequence is TGTGCCAGCAGCATGCTTGACAGGGGAAGGGACACTGAAACTTTCTTT.

This chain links TRBV6-5 with TRBJ2-7, with TRBD2 matching over 7 bases. V trimming: 10 bases; J trimming: 3 bases; junction bases outside the gene matches: 3. Germline V gene lookup returns CDR1 MNHEY and CDR2 SVGAGI. This CDR3 comprises 11 residues. The CDR3 nucleotides are TGTGCCATTGGGGGGGGCTACGAGCAGTACGTC. It translates to CAIGGGYEQYV.

A single count supports this clone. The V call is TRBV6-5, the J call TRBJ1-2, with 8 bases that match TRBD1. This CDR3 spans 15 amino acids. V lost 7 bases and J lost 1; bases outside the gene matches: 8. Germline V gene data show CDR1 as MNHEY and CDR2 as SVGAGI. In DNA, the CDR3 is TGTGCCAGCACCCCGGACAGGGTTATTAACTATGGCTACACCTTC. This sequence encodes CASTPDRVINYGYTF.

The chain employs TRBV4-1 and TRBJ2-5; D remains ambiguous. Germline V gene sequence: CDR1 MGHRA, CDR2 YSYEKL. CDR3 length: 13 amino acids. Trimming stripped 2 bases from V and 5 bases from J, with 9 bases between. The CDR3 DNA reads TGCGCCAGCAGCCAAACCCCCCGGGAGACCCAGTACTTC. Protein product: CASSQTPRETQYF.

In its sample, this clone was seen once. This sequence joins TRBV6-2 or TRBV6-3 and TRBJ1-1; 8 nucleotides agree with TRBD1. J was trimmed by 5 bases and V by 6 bases; bases with no gene match: 17. The germline V gene has CDR1 MNHEY and CDR2 SVGEGT. The CDR3 consists of 17 residues. The DNA of the CDR3 is TGTGCCAGCAGCTCCGGGCAGGGGGCGCCCCGAGGAACTGAAGCTTTCTTT. This gives the protein CASSSGQGAPRGTEAFF.

This chain uses TRBV16 with TRBJ2-1, with 7 bases fitting TRBD2. V shed 4 bases and J 8 bases; nucleotides not matched to a gene: 14. Germline V lookup: CDR1 KGHSY, CDR2 FQNENV. The CDR3 loop spans 16 amino acids. The CDR3 DNA follows: TGTGCCAGCAGCCCCCACACCCGGACTAGGGGTCATGAGCAGTTCTTC. Its translation is CASSPHTRTRGHEQFF. The variable domain in full, completed from reference TRBV16 and TRBJ2-1, reads GEEVAQTPKHLVRGEGQKAKLYCAPIKGHSYVFWYQQVLKNEFKFLISFQNENVFDETGMPKERFSAKCLPNSPCSLEIQATKLEDSAVYFCASSPHTRTRGHEQFFGPGTRLTVL.

The chain couples TRBV7-8 to TRBJ1-2, with TRBD1 matching 7 bases. The CDR3 has 13 amino acids. J gave up 7 bases and V 5 bases, and 7 bases lay outside the gene matches. Germline CDR1 SGHVS, CDR2 FQNEAQ. The CDR3 here is CASSREGGSGYTF. DNA for the CDR3: TGTGCCAGCAGCCGAGAAGGGGGCTCTGGCTACACCTTC.

This sequence joins TRBV29-1 and TRBJ2-3; possible D gene TRBD2, 5 bases. CDR1 SQVTM and CDR2 ANQGSEA come from the germline V gene. Trimming stripped 4 bases from V and 8 bases from J, with 7 bases between. The CDR3 has 10 amino acids. The CDR3 region has the DNA TGCAGCGTTGGGGAGAGTACGCAGTATTTT. Amino acids: CSVGESTQYF.

The chain combines TRBV2 with TRBJ2-1; 7 bases map to TRBD1. Trimming removed 6 bases from V and 10 bases from J; junction bases left unmatched: 12. The CDR3 loop spans 14 amino acids. The germline gives CDR1 SNHLY, CDR2 FYNNEI. The chain's CDR3 is CASRVTQGKREQFF. In nucleotides, the CDR3 is TGTGCCAGCAGAGTAACACAGGGGAAGCGAGAGCAGTTCTTC.

The V and J genes are TRBV6-5 and TRBJ1-4; the D gene is possibly TRBD1 (6 bases). The CDR3 covers 15 residues. The germline gives CDR1 MNHEY, CDR2 SVGAGI. With 4 bases removed from V and 1 base from J, the gap between germline ends came to 10 bases. The CDR3 sequence: CASSSTTGTNEKLFF. CDR3 sequence (DNA): TGTGCCAGCAGTTCCACGACAGGAACTAATGAAAAACTGTTTTTT.

The V call is TRBV6-5, the J call TRBJ2-3; 7 bases map to TRBD1. V lost 10 bases, J lost 2 bases, and 9 bases stayed unmatched. The CDR3 length is 14 residues. From germline, CDR1 is MNHEY and CDR2 SVGAGI. The CDR3 sequence: CATLRDRNTDTQYF. CDR3 nucleotides: TGTGCCACCCTCCGGGACAGAAACACAGATACGCAGTATTTT.

The J gene is TRBJ1-1, the V gene TRBV6-2 or TRBV6-3; 10 nucleotides align to TRBD1. J gave up 0 bases and V 2 bases, and 6 bases lay outside the gene matches. From germline, CDR1 is MNHEY and CDR2 SVGEGT. The CDR3 has 17 residues. CDR3: CASSYPTTGGLNTEAFF. DNA of the CDR3: TGTGCCAGCAGTTACCCAACGACAGGGGGCTTGAACACTGAAGCTTTCTTT.

This clone was picked up a small number of times. The V call is TRBV5-1, the J call TRBJ2-3, with TRBD2 as a possible D gene (5 bases). The CDR3 spans 14 residues. Deletions cut 4 bases from V and 2 bases from J, with 11 bases between. Per the germline V gene, CDR1 is SGHRS and CDR2 is YFSETQ. CDR3 loop: CASSNAGSTDTQYF. CDR3 DNA: TGCGCCAGCAGCAACGCGGGTTCCACAGATACGCAGTATTTT.

V gene TRBV14 combines with J gene TRBJ2-1; 7 bases match TRBD1. Germline values: CDR1 SGHDN, CDR2 FVKESK. The CDR3 has 14 residues. The V gene end was trimmed by 4 bases and the J gene end by 7 bases; junction bases not matched to a gene: 7. The CDR3 DNA reads as TGTGCCAGCAGCCCACAGACAGGGATGAATGAGCAGTTCTTC. Encoded protein: CASSPQTGMNEQFF.

This clone was observed a handful of times. The V call is TRBV18, the J call TRBJ2-5; 7 bases match TRBD1. This CDR3 has 15 amino acids. The germline gives CDR1 KGHSH, CDR2 LQKENI. V trimming: 3 bases; J trimming: 4 bases; junction bases outside the gene matches: 8. The CDR3: CASSPYRQGRETQYF. For the CDR3, the DNA is TGTGCCAGCTCACCTTACCGACAGGGTCGAGAGACCCAGTACTTC.